The 24 T cell receptor beta chains given below trace back to one sample, sequenced in a study of T cells in Graves' hyperthyroidism and ophthalmopathy. RNA transcripts yielded amplified TCR beta CDR3 regions. Carried out on the TCR CDR3, a first-round RT-PCR used the HTBI primer set. MiXCR, applied by TCRdb to the multiplex PCR reads, yields one record per CDR3 protein. The sample shows about 410,000 distinct CDR3 sequences, roughly 14% of them seen only once. What was sequenced was blood. The receptors were sampled from a man aged 18 to 30 with Graves' ophthalmopathy.

This clonotype was counted many times. This chain links TRBV20-1 with TRBJ1-1, with D possibly matching TRBD1 (5 bases). The germline V gene encodes CDR1 DFQATT and CDR2 SNEGSKA (reference sequence). Trimming shortened V by 6 bases and J by 1 base, and 12 bases separated the two germline ends. The CDR3 length is 13 residues. The CDR3 region is CSAERQKNTEAFF. The CDR3 DNA reads as TGCAGTGCCGAACGACAGAAGAACACTGAAGCTTTCTTT.

This clonotype was seen many times. J is TRBJ2-1 and V is TRBV7-9; D not certain. CDR1 is SEHNR and CDR2 is FQNEAQ in the germline V gene (reference sequence). V dropped 2 bases and J dropped 5 bases, with 13 bases sitting between them. There are 15 residues in the CDR3. The CDR3 nucleotides read TGTGCCAGCAGCTTACTAGAGGTTGGGGACAATGAGCAGTTCTTC. Its translation: CASSLLEVGDNEQFF.

This clonotype was counted many times. V is TRBV2 and J is TRBJ2-3, with D perhaps matching TRBD1 (6 bases). The germline V gene encodes CDR1 SNHLY and CDR2 FYNNEI. The CDR3 covers 13 residues. The V end lost 7 bases, the J end lost 2 bases, and 10 bases lay between the germline ends. In nucleotides, the CDR3 is TGTGCCAGCACAGGGGATTCCACAGATACGCAGTATTTT. Encoded protein: CASTGDSTDTQYF.

This clonotype was detected a few times. A single base separates this from a much larger clone, so it may be a read error. The missing conserved phenylalanine or tryptophan at the end of this CDR3 makes a read error likely. The V gene is TRBV10-3, the J gene TRBJ1-2; 8 nucleotides agree with TRBD1. The CDR3 sequence is 13 residues long. The germline V gene encodes CDR1 ENHRY and CDR2 SYGVKD. Losses at the gene ends were 11 bases for V and 3 bases for J; bases not matched to a gene: 8. CDR3: CASRKTGDYGYTL. CDR3 DNA: TGTGCCTCCCGAAAGACAGGGGACTATGGCTACACCCTC.

In its sample, this clonotype was seen a few times. V usage is TRBV30 and J usage is TRBJ1-5; 8 nucleotides line up with TRBD1. Germline CDR1 reads GTSNPN; CDR2 reads SVGIG (reference sequence). The CDR3 runs 15 residues. Unmatched junction bases numbered 8, after V lost 2 bases and J lost 5 bases. This chain's CDR3 is CAWSRTGMWYQPQHF. CDR3 nucleotides: TGTGCCTGGAGTAGGACAGGGATGTGGTATCAGCCCCAGCATTTT.

This clonotype was counted ten times or more. This chain links TRBV25-1 with TRBJ2-7, with 11 bases matching TRBD2. This CDR3 has 16 amino acids. The trim removed 5 bases at V and 4 bases at J, leaving 10 bases unmatched. Germline V gives CDR1 MGHDK, CDR2 SYGVNS. The CDR3 region has the DNA TGTGCCAGCAGTCAAGATAAGGGGACTAGCGGATACGAGCAGTACTTC. This translates into CASSQDKGTSGYEQYF.

This clonotype has ten or more counts. The chain combines TRBV5-1 with TRBJ2-3; D is unresolved. CDR3 length equals 15 residues. V dropped 3 bases and J dropped 2 bases, with 13 bases sitting between them. Germline-derived CDR1 and CDR2 are SGHRS and YFSETQ. CDR3 DNA sequence: TGCGCCAGCAGCTCACCGTGGACCCTCACAGATACGCAGTATTTT. Translated: CASSSPWTLTDTQYF.

This clonotype was seen many times. This chain uses TRBV15 with TRBJ1-5, with D maybe TRBD1 (6 bases). Germline V gene sequence: CDR1 LNHNV, CDR2 YYDKDF (reference sequence). The CDR3 has 15 amino acids. V gave up 10 bases and J gave up 3 bases, with 19 bases separating them. The chain's CDR3 is CASTDRPPDNQPQHF. The CDR3 DNA follows: TGTGCCAGTACAGACAGGCCCCCAGACAATCAGCCCCAGCATTTT.

The chain has TRBV12-3 or TRBV12-4 and TRBJ2-7; TRBD1 matches 7 bases. This CDR3 region has 14 residues. Germline trimming cut 6 bases from V and 5 bases from J; bases unmatched to any gene: 10. CDR3 sequence: CASSPTTGPHEQYF. In nucleotides, the CDR3 is TGTGCCAGCAGCCCTACGACAGGGCCCCACGAGCAGTACTTC.

There are many counts of this clonotype. The chain links TRBV6-1 to TRBJ1-2; the D is unclear. V was trimmed by 7 bases and J by 8 bases, leaving 11 bases between them. This CDR3 comprises 11 residues. Germline CDR1 MNHNS, CDR2 SASEGT. This chain's CDR3 is CASTSAAGYTF. As DNA, the CDR3 is TGTGCCAGCACCTCTGCAGCCGGCTACACCTTC.

This clonotype was found many times. The rearrangement uses TRBV20-1 and TRBJ2-3, with 12 bases aligning to TRBD2. This CDR3 is built from 18 residues. CDR1 and CDR2 from the germline V gene are DFQATT and SNEGSKA (reference sequence). V shed 6 bases, J shed 3 bases, and the junction held 16 bases outside the gene matches. For the CDR3, the DNA is TGCAGTGCCAGACTCCTAGCGGGGGGGCCGATGAGGACAGATACGCAGTATTTT. This encodes CSARLLAGGPMRTDTQYF.

This clonotype has ten or more counts. The V gene is TRBV5-1, the J gene TRBJ2-2; TRBD1 matches at 8 bases. With 4 bases clipped from V and 1 base from J, the junction kept 3 bases outside the gene matches. The germline V gene encodes CDR1 SGHRS and CDR2 YFSETQ. The CDR3 is 15 amino acids. CDR3 in amino acids: CASSQGTGNTGELFF. CDR3 bases: TGCGCCAGCAGCCAAGGGACAGGGAACACCGGGGAGCTGTTTTTT.

A few counts support this clonotype. The chain has TRBV7-8 and TRBJ2-1; TRBD2 matches 10 bases. The V gene's germline CDR1 is SGHVS and CDR2 FQNEAQ. Losses at the gene ends were 5 bases for V and 3 bases for J; bases not matched to a gene: 10. This CDR3 is 17 amino acids long. The CDR3 loop is CASSPSSGRALYNEQFF. The DNA for the CDR3 is TGTGCCAGCAGCCCATCGAGCGGGAGGGCCCTCTACAATGAGCAGTTCTTC.

This clonotype was recorded at least ten times. The gene calls are TRBV5-1 and TRBJ2-3; 11 bases are shared with TRBD2. Trimming took 2 bases from V and 6 from J; bases not matched to a gene: 11. Germline V lookup: CDR1 SGHRS, CDR2 YFSETQ. The CDR3 loop spans 17 amino acids. The CDR3 region has the DNA TGCGCCAGCAGCTTCCCTACTAGCGGGAGTGTAAGGGATACGCAGTATTTT. It is translated as CASSFPTSGSVRDTQYF.

This rearrangement joins TRBV6-1 to TRBJ2-5; no clear D gene. V lost 6 bases and J lost 0, with 11 bases in between. Germline V gives CDR1 MNHNS, CDR2 SASEGT. This CDR3 has 14 residues. CDR3 residues: CASRVPWNQETQYF. Here the CDR3 DNA reads TGTGCCAGCAGAGTGCCCTGGAACCAAGAGACCCAGTACTTC.

This clonotype was recorded at least ten times. The gene calls are TRBV9 and TRBJ2-7, with D possibly TRBD1 on 6 matching bases. V was cut by 0 bases and J by 3 bases, with 10 bases left in between. From germline, CDR1 is SGDLS and CDR2 YYNGEE. The CDR3 contains 14 residues. The CDR3 coding sequence is TGTGCCAGCAGCGTAGAGACAGGTTTCTACGAGCAGTACTTC. Amino acid sequence: CASSVETGFYEQYF.

The chain couples TRBV6-1 to TRBJ1-6, with D perhaps TRBD1 (6 bases). The germline V gene has CDR1 MNHNS and CDR2 SASEGT. This CDR3 is 16 amino acids long. Trimming took 4 bases from V and 5 from J, leaving 15 bases between them. The CDR3 region has the DNA TGTGCCAGCAGTGCCATACAGGGTCGGGATAATTCACCCCTCCACTTT. As protein: CASSAIQGRDNSPLHF.

In this sample, this clonotype turned up once. The chain combines TRBV29-1 with TRBJ2-5; D might be TRBD1 (6 bases). The CDR3 has 15 residues. V was clipped by 8 bases and J by 4 bases, with 23 bases between them. Germline values: CDR1 SQVTM, CDR2 ANQGSEA. For the CDR3, the DNA is TGCAGCACCGAGGGTTGGGGGCCGGTGGGAGAGACCCAGTACTTC. It codes for CSTEGWGPVGETQYF. The whole variable domain, filled in from reference TRBV29-1 and TRBJ2-5, reads SAVISQKPSRDICQRGTSLTIQCQVDSQVTMMFWYRQQPGQSLTLIATANQGSEATYESGFVIDKFPISRPNLTFSTLTVSNMSPEDSSIYLCSTEGWGPVGETQYFGPGTRLLVL.

The chain is built from TRBV19 and TRBJ2-3; 7 bases are a match to TRBD2. The CDR3 is made up of 15 amino acids. Trimming took 3 bases from V and 4 from J; bases not matched to a gene: 7. Germline-derived CDR1 and CDR2 are LNHDA and SQIVND (reference sequence). CDR3 amino acids: CASSMNWGGADTQYF. In DNA form, the CDR3 reads TGTGCCAGTAGTATGAACTGGGGGGGGGCAGATACGCAGTATTTT.

V is TRBV9 and J is TRBJ2-1; D uncertain. The CDR3 totals 12 residues. The V end was cut by 6 bases, the J end by 1 base, with 5 bases between. Looked up from germline, CDR1 is SGDLS and CDR2 is YYNGEE. The CDR3 region is CASTRSYNEQFF. The CDR3 DNA reads as TGTGCCAGCACCAGATCCTACAATGAGCAGTTCTTC. The variable domain in full, completed from reference TRBV9 and TRBJ2-1, reads DSGVTQTPKHLITATGQRVTLRCSPRSGDLSVYWYQQSLDQGLQFLIQYYNGEERAKGNILERFSAQQFPDLHSELNLSSLELGDSALYFCASTRSYNEQFFGPGTRLTVL.

This clonotype was observed many times. The rearrangement uses TRBV6-1 and TRBJ1-6, with D unclear. This CDR3 is 13 amino acids long. V was cut by 5 bases and J by 7 bases, with 9 bases left in between. Per the germline V gene, CDR1 is MNHNS and CDR2 is SASEGT. The CDR3 DNA reads TGTGCCAGCAGTATCGAACGGAATTCACCCCTCCACTTT. It specifies CASSIERNSPLHF.

Many counts were recorded for this clonotype. This chain joins TRBV5-5 and TRBJ2-7; TRBD2 matches at 14 bases. Germline trimming cut 3 bases from V and 3 bases from J; bases unmatched to any gene: 2. This CDR3 is 15 amino acids long. Germline CDR1 and CDR2: SGHKS and YYEKEE (reference sequence). The CDR3 DNA follows: TGTGCCAGCAGCTACGGACTAGCGGGAGGCTACGAGCAGTACTTC. It yields the protein CASSYGLAGGYEQYF.

This clonotype was recorded many times. The V and J genes are TRBV18 and TRBJ2-7; D assignment may be TRBD1 or TRBD2 (5 bases each). There are 16 residues in the CDR3. The V gene lost 4 bases and the J gene lost 6 bases, with 22 bases spanning the gap. CDR1 is KGHSH, CDR2 LQKENI, per germline. The CDR3 loop is CASSLFAMTGTGEQYF. The CDR3 region has the DNA TGTGCCAGCTCACTATTTGCAATGACCGGGACCGGCGAGCAGTACTTC.

The J gene is TRBJ1-1, the V gene TRBV28; 8 bases line up with TRBD1. CDR3 length: 13 residues. J gave up 5 bases and V 8 bases, and 7 bases lay outside the gene matches. Germline V gene sequence: CDR1 MDHEN, CDR2 SYDVKM. CDR3 DNA sequence: TGTGCCAGCCGATACAGGGGGGATACTGAAGCTTTCTTT. This encodes CASRYRGDTEAFF.